This TCR beta chain was sequenced for a study of blood T cells in healthy people across ages. Study-level findings and limits: It was not possible, with unsorted PBMCs, to conclusively compare naive and antigen-experienced cells.

The length of the CDR3 is 15 residues. Per germline, CDR1 LGHDT and CDR2 YNNKEL (reference sequence). V dropped 0 bases and J dropped 6 bases, with 12 bases sitting between them. A second PCR, run for about 6 to 12 cycles, used a sample-barcoded 5' primer plus a J-beta primer mix. TCRdb re-analysed the 5' RACE reads in MiXCR, keeping a single row per CDR3 protein. In the table there are 1,500,000 or so distinct CDR3 sequences, roughly 60% of which are singletons. As to this clonotype: Its antigen is unidentified.

This chain links TRBV3-1 with TRBJ2-1, with unresolved D. Sequenced: blood. The sequence came from a young man in good health. DNA of the CDR3: TGTGCCAGCAGCCAAGATCAGGCTCGAGGCAATGAGCAGTTCTTC. It yields the protein CASSQDQARGNEQFF.